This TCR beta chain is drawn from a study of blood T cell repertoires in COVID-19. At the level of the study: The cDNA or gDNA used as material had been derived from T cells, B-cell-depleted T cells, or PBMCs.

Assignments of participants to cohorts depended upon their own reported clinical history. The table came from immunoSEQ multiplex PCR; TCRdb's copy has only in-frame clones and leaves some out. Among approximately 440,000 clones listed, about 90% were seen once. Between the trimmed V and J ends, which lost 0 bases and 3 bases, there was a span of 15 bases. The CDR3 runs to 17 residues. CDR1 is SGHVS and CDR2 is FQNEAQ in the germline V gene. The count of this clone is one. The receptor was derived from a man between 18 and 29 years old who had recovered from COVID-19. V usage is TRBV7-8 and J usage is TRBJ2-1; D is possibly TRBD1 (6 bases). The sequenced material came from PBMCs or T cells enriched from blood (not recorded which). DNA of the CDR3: TGTGCCAGCAGCTTAGCGTCGGGGCAGGGGTTCTACAATGAGCAGTTCTTC. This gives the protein CASSLASGQGFYNEQFF. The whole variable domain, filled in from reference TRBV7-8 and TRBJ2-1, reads GAGVSQSPRYKVAKRGQDVALRCDPISGHVSLFWYQQALGQGPEFLTYFQNEAQLDKSGLPSDRFFAERPEGSVSTLKIQRTQQEDSAVYLCASSLASGQGFYNEQFFGPGTRLTVL.